In this sample, the clone carrying this T cell receptor (beta chain) turned up many times. Amplified TCR beta CDR3 regions came from RNA transcripts. A first-round RT-PCR of the TCR CDR3 used the HTBI primer set. TCRdb re-derived calls from the multiplex PCR reads in MiXCR, one entry per CDR3 protein. The sample holds hundreds of thousands of distinct CDR3 sequences, 20% to 25% seen once. This sample is part of a study of T cells in Graves' hyperthyroidism and ophthalmopathy. The CDR3 spans 14 residues. Trimming pared 5 bases from V and 0 bases from J, leaving 9 bases between. The sample was blood. The rearrangement uses TRBV12-3 or TRBV12-4 and TRBJ2-3; D possibly corresponds to TRBD2 (6 bases). The TCR sequence derives from a man aged 25-45 years with Graves' ophthalmopathy. This CDR3 reads CASSRETSTDTQYF. The CDR3 DNA follows: TGTGCCAGCAGTCGGGAGACTAGCACAGATACGCAGTATTTT.